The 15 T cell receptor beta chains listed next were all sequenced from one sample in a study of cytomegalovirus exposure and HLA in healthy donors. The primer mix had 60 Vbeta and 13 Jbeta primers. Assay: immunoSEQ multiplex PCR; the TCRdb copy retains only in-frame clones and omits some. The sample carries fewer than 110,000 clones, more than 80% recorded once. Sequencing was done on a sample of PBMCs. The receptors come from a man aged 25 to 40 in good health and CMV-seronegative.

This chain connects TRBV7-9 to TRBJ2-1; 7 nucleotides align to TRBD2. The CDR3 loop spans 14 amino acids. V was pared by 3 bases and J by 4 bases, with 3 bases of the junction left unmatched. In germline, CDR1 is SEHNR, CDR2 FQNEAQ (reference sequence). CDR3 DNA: TGTGCCAGCAGCTTGGGCGGGGGATACAATGAGCAGTTCTTC. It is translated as CASSLGGGYNEQFF.

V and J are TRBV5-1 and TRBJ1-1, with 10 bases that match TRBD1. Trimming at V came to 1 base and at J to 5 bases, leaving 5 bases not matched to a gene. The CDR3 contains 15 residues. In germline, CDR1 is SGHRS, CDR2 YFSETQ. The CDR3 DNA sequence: TGCGCCAGCAGCTTGCGGGGACAGGGGTTGACTGAAGCTTTCTTT. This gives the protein CASSLRGQGLTEAFF. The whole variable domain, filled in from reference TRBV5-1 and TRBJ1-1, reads KAGVTQTPRYLIKTRGQQVTLSCSPISGHRSVSWYQQTPGQGLQFLFEYFSETQRNKGNFPGRFSGRQFSNSRSEMNVSTLELGDSALYLCASSLRGQGLTEAFFGQGTRLTVV.

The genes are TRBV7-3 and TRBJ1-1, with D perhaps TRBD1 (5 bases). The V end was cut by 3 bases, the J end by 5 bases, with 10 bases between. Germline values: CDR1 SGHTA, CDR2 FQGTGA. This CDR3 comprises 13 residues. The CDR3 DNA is TGTGCCAGCAGCTTTGGGGGGGGGACTGAAGCTTTCTTT. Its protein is CASSFGGGTEAFF.

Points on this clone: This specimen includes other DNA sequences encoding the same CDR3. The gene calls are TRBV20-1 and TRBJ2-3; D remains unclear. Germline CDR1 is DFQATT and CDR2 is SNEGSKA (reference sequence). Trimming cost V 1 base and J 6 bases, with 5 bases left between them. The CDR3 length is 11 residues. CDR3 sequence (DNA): TGCAGTGCTAGAGCCGGGGATACGCAGTATTTT. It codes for CSARAGDTQYF.

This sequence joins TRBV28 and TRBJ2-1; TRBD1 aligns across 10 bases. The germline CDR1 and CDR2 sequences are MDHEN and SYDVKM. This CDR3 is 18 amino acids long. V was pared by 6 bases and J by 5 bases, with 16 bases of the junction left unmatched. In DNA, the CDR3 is TGTGCCAGCAGACTCCCCTACATCCCCGGGACAGGGGACAATGAGCAGTTCTTC. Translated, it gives CASRLPYIPGTGDNEQFF.

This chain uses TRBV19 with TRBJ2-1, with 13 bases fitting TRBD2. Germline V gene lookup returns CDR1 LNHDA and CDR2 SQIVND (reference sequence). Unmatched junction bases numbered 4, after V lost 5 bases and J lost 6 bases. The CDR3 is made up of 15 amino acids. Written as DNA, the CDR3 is TGTGCCAGTAGTGTGACTAGCGGGAGGCTCAATGAGCAGTTCTTC. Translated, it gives CASSVTSGRLNEQFF.

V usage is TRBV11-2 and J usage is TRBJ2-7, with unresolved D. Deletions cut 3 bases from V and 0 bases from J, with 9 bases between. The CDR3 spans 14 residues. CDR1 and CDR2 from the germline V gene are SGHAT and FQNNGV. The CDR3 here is CASSFEANSYEQYF. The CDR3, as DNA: TGTGCCAGCAGCTTTGAAGCTAACTCCTACGAGCAGTACTTC.

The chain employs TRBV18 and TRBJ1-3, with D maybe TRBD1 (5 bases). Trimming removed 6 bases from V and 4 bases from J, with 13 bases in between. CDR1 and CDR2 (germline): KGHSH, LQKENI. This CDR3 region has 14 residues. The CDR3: CASSPQGNGNTIYF. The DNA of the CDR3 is TGTGCCAGCTCGCCCCAGGGTAACGGAAACACCATATATTTT.

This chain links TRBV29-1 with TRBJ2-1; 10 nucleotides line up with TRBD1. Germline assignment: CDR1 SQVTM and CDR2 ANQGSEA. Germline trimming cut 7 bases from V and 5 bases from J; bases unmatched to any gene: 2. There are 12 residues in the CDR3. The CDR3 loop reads CSAGTGDNEQFF. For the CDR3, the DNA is TGCAGCGCCGGGACAGGGGACAATGAGCAGTTCTTC.

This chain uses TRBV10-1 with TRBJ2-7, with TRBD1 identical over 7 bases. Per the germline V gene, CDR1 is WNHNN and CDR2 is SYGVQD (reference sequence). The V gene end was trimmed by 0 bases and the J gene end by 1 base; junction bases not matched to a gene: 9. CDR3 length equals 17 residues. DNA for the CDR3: TGCGCCAGCAGTGAGTCAAAGGGGGCCGCCTCATCCTACGAGCAGTACTTC. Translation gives CASSESKGAASSYEQYF.

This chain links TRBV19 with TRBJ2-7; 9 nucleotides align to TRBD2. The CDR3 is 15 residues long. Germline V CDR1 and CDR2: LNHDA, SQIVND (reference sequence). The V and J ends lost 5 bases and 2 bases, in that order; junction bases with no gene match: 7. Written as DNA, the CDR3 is TGTGCCAGTAGTTGGGGACTAGCAGAAACCTACGAGCAGTACTTC. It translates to CASSWGLAETYEQYF.

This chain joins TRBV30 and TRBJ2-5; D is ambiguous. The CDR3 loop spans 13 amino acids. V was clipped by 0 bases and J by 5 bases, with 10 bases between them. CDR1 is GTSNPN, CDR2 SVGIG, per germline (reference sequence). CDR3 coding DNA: TGTGCCTGGAGTGTACAGATTGGGGAGACCCAGTACTTC. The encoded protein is CAWSVQIGETQYF.

The CDR3 nucleotides read TGTGCCAGCAGCTTCATTATGGGGGCCCCAGGGTACGAGCAGTACTTC. This sequence encodes CASSFIMGAPGYEQYF. The chain couples TRBV7-9 to TRBJ2-7; weak D call: TRBD1 (6 bases). With 3 bases removed from V and 4 bases from J, the gap between germline ends came to 19 bases. CDR3 length equals 16 residues. Germline values: CDR1 SEHNR, CDR2 FQNEAQ (reference sequence).

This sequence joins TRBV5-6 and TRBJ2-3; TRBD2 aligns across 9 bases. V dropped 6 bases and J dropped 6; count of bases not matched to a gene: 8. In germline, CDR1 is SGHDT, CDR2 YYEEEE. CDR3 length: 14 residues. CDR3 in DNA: TGTGCCAGCAAGGCGGGGGGGTGGGGGGATACGCAGTATTTT. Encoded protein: CASKAGGWGDTQYF.

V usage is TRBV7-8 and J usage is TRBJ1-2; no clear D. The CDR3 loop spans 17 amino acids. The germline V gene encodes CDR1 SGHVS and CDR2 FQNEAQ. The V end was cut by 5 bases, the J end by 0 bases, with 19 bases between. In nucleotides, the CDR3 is TGTGCCAGCAGCCCGGGTCGAGTAGGGAGATCTAACTATGGCTACACCTTC. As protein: CASSPGRVGRSNYGYTF.